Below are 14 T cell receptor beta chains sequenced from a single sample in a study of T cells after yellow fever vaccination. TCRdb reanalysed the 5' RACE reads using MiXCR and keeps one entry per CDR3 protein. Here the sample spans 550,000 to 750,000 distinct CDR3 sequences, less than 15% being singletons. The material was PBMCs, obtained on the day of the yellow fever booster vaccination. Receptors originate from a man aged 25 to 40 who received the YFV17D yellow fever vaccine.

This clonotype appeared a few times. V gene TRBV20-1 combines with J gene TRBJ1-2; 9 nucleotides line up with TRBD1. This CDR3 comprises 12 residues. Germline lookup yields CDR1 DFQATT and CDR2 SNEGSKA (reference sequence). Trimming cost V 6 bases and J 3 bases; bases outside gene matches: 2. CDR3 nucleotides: TGCAGTGCCTGGGACAGGGACTATGGCTACACCTTC. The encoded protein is CSAWDRDYGYTF.

The CDR3 reads CASTPGGGGGAYGYTF. The CDR3 DNA reads as TGTGCCAGCACCCCAGGGGGCGGAGGGGGTGCCTATGGCTACACCTTC. This chain connects TRBV28 to TRBJ1-2, with 8 bases identical to TRBD1. Per the germline V gene, CDR1 is MDHEN and CDR2 is SYDVKM. CDR3 length equals 16 residues. V dropped 7 bases and J dropped 4; count of bases not matched to a gene: 14.

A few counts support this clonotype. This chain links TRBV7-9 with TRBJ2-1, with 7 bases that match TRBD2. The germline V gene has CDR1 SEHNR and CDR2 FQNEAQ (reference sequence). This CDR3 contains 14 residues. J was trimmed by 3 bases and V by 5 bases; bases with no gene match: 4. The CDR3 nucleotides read TGTGCCAGCAGCGATATAGCGGGCTACAATGAGCAGTTCTTC. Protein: CASSDIAGYNEQFF.

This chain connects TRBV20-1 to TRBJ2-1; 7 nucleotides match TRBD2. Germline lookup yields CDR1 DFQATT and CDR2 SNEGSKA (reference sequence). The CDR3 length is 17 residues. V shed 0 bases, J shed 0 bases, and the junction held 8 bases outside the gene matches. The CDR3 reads CSAREWAGANSYNEQFF. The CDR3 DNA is TGCAGTGCTAGAGAGTGGGCGGGAGCGAACTCCTACAATGAGCAGTTCTTC.

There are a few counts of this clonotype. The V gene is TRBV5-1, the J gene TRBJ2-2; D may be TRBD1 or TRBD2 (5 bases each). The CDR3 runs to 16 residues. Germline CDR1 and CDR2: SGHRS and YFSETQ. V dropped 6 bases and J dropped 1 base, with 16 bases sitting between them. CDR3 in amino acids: CASTLAGSLNTGELFF. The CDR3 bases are TGCGCCAGCACTCTAGCAGGGTCCTTGAACACCGGGGAGCTGTTTTTT.

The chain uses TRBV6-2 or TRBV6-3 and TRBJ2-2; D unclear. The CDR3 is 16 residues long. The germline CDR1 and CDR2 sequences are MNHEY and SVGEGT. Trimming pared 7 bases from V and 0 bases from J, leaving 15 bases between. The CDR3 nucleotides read TGTGCCAGCACCTCGACGCCCAGAGCGAACACCGGGGAGCTGTTTTTT. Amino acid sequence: CASTSTPRANTGELFF.

CDR3 nucleotides: TGTGCCAGCAGACAAACAGGGGCCTATGGCTACACCTTC. Amino acids: CASRQTGAYGYTF. The chain combines TRBV6-1 with TRBJ1-2, with 7 bases identical to TRBD1. After removal of 6 bases from V and 4 bases from J, the junction contained 5 bases not matched to a gene. CDR1 MNHNS and CDR2 SASEGT come from the germline V gene. The CDR3 extends over 13 amino acids.

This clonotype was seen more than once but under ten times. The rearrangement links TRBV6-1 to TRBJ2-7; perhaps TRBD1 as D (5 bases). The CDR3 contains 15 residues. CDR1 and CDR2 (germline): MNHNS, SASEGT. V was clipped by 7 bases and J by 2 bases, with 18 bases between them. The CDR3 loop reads CASTSDTIKTYEQYF. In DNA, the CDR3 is TGTGCCAGCACCTCGGACACCATAAAGACCTACGAGCAGTACTTC.

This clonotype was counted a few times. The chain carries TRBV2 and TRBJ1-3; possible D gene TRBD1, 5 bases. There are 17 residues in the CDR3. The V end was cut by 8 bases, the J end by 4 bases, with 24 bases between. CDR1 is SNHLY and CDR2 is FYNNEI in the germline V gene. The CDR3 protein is CASRGLGRPRNGNTIYF. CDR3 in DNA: TGTGCCAGCCGAGGTTTGGGGCGGCCTCGGAACGGAAACACCATATATTTT.

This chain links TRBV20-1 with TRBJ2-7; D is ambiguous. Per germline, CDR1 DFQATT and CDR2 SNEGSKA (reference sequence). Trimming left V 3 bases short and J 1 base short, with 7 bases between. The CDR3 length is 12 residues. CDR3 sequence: CSASSGSYEQYF. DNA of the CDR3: TGCAGTGCTAGTTCTGGTTCCTACGAGCAGTACTTC.

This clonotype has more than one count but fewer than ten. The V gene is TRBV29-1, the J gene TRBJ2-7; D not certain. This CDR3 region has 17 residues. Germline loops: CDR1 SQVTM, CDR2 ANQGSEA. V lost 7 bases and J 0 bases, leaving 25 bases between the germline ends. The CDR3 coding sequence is TGCAGCGCCGTCATCGGCTCTTGGGCTATTCTCTCCTACGAGCAGTACTTC. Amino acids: CSAVIGSWAILSYEQYF.

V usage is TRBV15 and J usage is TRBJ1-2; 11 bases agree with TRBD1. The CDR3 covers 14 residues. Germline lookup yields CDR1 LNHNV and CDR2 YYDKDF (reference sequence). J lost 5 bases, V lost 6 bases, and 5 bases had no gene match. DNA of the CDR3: TGTGCCACCAGTCGGGACAGGGGGACATATGGCTACACCTTC. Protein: CATSRDRGTYGYTF.

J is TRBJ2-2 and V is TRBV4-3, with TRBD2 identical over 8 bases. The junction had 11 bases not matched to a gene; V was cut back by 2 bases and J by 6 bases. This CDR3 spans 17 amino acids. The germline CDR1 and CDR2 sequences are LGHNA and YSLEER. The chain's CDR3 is CASSQSTGTRVSGELFF. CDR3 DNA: TGCGCCAGCAGCCAATCAACCGGGACTAGGGTCTCCGGGGAGCTGTTTTTT.

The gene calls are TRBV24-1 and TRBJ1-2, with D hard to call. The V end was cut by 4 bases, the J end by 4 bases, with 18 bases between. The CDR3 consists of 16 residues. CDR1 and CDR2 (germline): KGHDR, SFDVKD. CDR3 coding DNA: TGTGCCACCAGTGAGCCGTACACAAGCTTTGGCTATGGCTACACCTTC. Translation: CATSEPYTSFGYGYTF.